The T cell receptor beta chain under discussion was sequenced for a study of T cell repertoires in cytomegalovirus infection. For the study at large: Carrying CMV and the relevant HLA type showed in public TCR beta signatures.

A few counts support this clonotype. Germline V gene data show CDR1 as DFQATT and CDR2 as SNEGSKA (reference sequence). The CDR3 runs to 15 residues. Between the trimmed V and J ends, which lost 4 bases and 5 bases, there was a span of 15 bases. TCRdb reanalysed the reads using MiXCR and keeps one entry per CDR3 protein. In the table there are around 120,000 distinct CDR3 sequences, roughly 9% of which are singletons. The TCR originated in a human donor in good health (CMV status not recorded). Some clones in this sample may be carry-over from other donors' samples. The V call is TRBV20-1, the J call TRBJ1-6; D call uncertain. The material sequenced was PBMCs. The CDR3 reads CSAKASGYNNSPLHF. The CDR3 bases are TGCAGTGCTAAAGCCAGCGGGTACAATAATTCACCCCTCCACTTT.